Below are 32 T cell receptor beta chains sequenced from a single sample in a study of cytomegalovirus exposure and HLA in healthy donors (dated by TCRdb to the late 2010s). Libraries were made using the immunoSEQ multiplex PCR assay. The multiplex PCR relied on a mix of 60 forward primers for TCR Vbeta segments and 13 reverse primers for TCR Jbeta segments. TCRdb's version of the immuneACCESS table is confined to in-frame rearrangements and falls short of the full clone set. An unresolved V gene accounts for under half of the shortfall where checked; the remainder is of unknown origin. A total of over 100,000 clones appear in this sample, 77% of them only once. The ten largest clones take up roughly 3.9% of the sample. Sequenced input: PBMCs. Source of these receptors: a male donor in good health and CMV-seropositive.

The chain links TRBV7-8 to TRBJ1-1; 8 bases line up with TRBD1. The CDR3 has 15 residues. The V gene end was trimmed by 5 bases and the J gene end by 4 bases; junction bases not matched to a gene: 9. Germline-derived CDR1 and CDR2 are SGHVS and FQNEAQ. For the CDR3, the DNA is TGTGCCAGCAGCCCTTCGACAGGGGTGACCACTGAAGCTTTCTTT. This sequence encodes CASSPSTGVTTEAFF. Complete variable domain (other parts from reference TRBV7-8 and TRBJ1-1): GAGVSQSPRYKVAKRGQDVALRCDPISGHVSLFWYQQALGQGPEFLTYFQNEAQLDKSGLPSDRFFAERPEGSVSTLKIQRTQQEDSAVYLCASSPSTGVTTEAFFGQGTRLTVV.

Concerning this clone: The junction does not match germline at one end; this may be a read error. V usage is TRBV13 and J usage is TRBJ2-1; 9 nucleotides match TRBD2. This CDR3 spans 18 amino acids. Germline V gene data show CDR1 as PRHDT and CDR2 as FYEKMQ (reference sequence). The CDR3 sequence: CVSSPNHLAGITYNEQFF. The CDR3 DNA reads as TGTGTCAGCAGCCCAAACCATCTAGCGGGGATTACCTACAATGAGCAGTTCTTC.

The CDR3 spells CASSPLSGTSGSLSTGELFF. The CDR3 nucleotides read TGTGCCAGCAGTCCCCTGAGCGGGACTAGCGGGAGTTTGAGTACCGGGGAGCTGTTTTTT. The genes are TRBV28 and TRBJ2-2, with 14 bases that match TRBD2. This CDR3 has 20 amino acids. Germline V lookup: CDR1 MDHEN, CDR2 SYDVKM. The ends lost 5 bases at V and 5 bases at J; junction bases unmatched: 16.

CDR3: CATSPPSSYEQYF. The CDR3 region has the DNA TGTGCCACCTCCCCGCCGAGCTCCTACGAGCAGTACTTC. The chain couples TRBV19 to TRBJ2-7; D is ambiguous. The CDR3 covers 13 residues. V was cut by 10 bases and J by 0 bases, with 13 bases left in between. Germline CDR1 LNHDA, CDR2 SQIVND (reference sequence). Supplemented by reference TRBV19 and TRBJ2-7, the full variable domain reads DGGITQSPKYLFRKEGQNVTLSCEQNLNHDAMYWYRQDPGQGLRLIYYSQIVNDFQKGDIAEGYSVSREKKESFPLTVTSAQKNPTAFYLCATSPPSSYEQYFGPGTRLTVT.

The CDR3 region is CASSLHSGLRTGELFF. As DNA, the CDR3 is TGTGCCAGCAGCTTGCATAGCGGGTTGAGGACCGGGGAGCTGTTTTTT. The chain uses TRBV5-4 and TRBJ2-2, with TRBD2 matching over 7 bases. In germline, CDR1 is SGHNT, CDR2 YYREEE (reference sequence). The CDR3 covers 16 residues. With V trimmed by 1 base and J by 5 bases, 8 bases remained unmatched.

DNA of the CDR3: TGTGCCAGCAGCTTAGCCGGGACTAGCACCGGGGAGCTGTTTTTT. This encodes CASSLAGTSTGELFF. The chain is built from TRBV11-3 and TRBJ2-2, with TRBD2 identical over 8 bases. V was clipped by 1 base and J by 4 bases; unmatched bases: 2. The CDR3 runs 15 residues. Germline CDR1 and CDR2: SGHNT and YENEEA.

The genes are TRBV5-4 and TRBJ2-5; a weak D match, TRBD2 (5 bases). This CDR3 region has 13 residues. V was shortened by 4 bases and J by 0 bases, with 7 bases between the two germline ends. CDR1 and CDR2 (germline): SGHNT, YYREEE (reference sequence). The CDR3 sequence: CASSGGYQETQYF. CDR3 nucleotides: TGTGCCAGCAGCGGCGGGTACCAAGAGACCCAGTACTTC.

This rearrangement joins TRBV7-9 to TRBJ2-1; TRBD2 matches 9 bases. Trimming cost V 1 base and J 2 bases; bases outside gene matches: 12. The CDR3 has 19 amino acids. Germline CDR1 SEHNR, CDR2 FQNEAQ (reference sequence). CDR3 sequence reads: CASSLGAAGGPGTYNEQFF. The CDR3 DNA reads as TGTGCCAGCAGCTTAGGGGCGGCGGGAGGGCCAGGTACCTACAATGAGCAGTTCTTC.

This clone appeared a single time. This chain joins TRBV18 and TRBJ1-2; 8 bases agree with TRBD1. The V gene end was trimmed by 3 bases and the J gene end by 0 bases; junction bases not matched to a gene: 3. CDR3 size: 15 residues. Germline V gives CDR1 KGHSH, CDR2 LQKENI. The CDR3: CASSPDRGPNYGYTF. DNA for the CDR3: TGTGCCAGCTCACCTGACAGGGGCCCTAACTATGGCTACACCTTC.

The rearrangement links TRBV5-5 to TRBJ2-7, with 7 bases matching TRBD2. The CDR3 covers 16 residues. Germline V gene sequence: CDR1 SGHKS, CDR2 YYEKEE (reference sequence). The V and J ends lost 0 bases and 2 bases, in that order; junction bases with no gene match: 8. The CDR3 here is CASSLATGGGAYEQYF. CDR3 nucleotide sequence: TGTGCCAGCAGCTTGGCGACTGGCGGGGGTGCCTACGAGCAGTACTTC. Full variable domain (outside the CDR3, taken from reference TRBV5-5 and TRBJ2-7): DAGVTQSPTHLIKTRGQQVTLRCSPISGHKSVSWYQQVLGQGPQFIFQYYEKEERGRGNFPDRFSARQFPNYSSELNVNALLLGDSALYLCASSLATGGGAYEQYFGPGTRLTVT.

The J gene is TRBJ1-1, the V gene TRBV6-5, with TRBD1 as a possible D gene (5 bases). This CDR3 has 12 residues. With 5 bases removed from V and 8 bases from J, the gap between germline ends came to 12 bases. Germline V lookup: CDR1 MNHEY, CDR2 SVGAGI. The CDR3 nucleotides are TGTGCCAGCAGTGACAGCCTCGAGGAAGCTTTCTTT. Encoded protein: CASSDSLEEAFF.

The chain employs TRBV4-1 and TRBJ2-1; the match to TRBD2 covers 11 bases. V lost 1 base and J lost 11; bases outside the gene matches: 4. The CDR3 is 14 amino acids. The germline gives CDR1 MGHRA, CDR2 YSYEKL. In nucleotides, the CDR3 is TGCGCCAGCAGCCAAGTTGCTAGCGGGAGGAAGCAGTTCTTC. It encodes CASSQVASGRKQFF.

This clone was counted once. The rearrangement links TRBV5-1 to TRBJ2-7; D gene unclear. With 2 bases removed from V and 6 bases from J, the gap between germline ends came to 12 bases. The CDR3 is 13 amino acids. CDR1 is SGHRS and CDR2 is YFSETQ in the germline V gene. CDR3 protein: CASSLGRSPEQYF. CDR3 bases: TGCGCCAGCAGCTTAGGCAGGTCCCCCGAGCAGTACTTC.

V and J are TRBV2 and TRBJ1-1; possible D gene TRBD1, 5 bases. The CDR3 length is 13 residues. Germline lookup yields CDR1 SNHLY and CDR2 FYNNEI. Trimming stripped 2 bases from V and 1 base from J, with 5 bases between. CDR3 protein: CASSEQGNTEAFF. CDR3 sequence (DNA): TGTGCCAGCAGTGAACAGGGGAACACTGAAGCTTTCTTT.

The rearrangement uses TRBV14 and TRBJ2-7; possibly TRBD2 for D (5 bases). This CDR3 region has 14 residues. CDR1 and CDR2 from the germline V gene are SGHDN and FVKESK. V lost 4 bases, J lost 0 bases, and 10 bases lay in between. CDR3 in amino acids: CASSPDWNSYEQYF. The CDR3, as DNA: TGTGCCAGCAGCCCGGACTGGAACTCCTACGAGCAGTACTTC.

This CDR3 reads CASSLAGENYGYTF. For the CDR3, the DNA is TGTGCCAGCAGCTTAGCAGGGGAGAACTATGGCTACACCTTC. The rearrangement joins TRBV11-2 to TRBJ1-2; perhaps TRBD1 as D (6 bases). V was cut by 1 base and J by 2 bases, with 8 bases left in between. Germline V gene lookup returns CDR1 SGHAT and CDR2 FQNNGV. This CDR3 comprises 14 residues.

The CDR3 is CASSSGPRAQYF. The CDR3 nucleotides read TGTGCTTCCTCTAGCGGCCCGCGGGCCCAGTACTTC. The chain joins TRBV13 to TRBJ2-5; 7 bases match TRBD2. The CDR3 covers 12 residues. CDR1 is PRHDT and CDR2 is FYEKMQ in the germline V gene (reference sequence). Based on the CDR3 plus reference TRBV13 and TRBJ2-5, the full variable domain is AAGVIQSPRHLIKEKRETATLKCYPIPRHDTVYWYQQGPGQDPQFLISFYEKMQSDKGSIPDRFSAQQFSDYHSELNMSSLELGDSALYFCASSSGPRAQYFGPGTRLLVL.

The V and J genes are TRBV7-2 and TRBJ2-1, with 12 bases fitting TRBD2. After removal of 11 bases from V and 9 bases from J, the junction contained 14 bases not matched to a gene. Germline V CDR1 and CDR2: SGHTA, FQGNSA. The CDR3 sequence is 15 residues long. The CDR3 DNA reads TGTGCCGGCCTACCCCTTCTAGCGGGGGGGCTTGAGCAGTTCTTC. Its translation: CAGLPLLAGGLEQFF.

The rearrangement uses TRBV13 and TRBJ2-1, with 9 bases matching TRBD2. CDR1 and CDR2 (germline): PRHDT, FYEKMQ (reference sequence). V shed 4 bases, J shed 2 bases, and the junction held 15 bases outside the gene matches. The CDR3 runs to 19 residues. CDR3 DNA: TGTGCCAGCAGCTCCCCCCCTGCGGGGGGGTTTATTGCCTACAATGAGCAGTTCTTC. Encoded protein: CASSSPPAGGFIAYNEQFF.

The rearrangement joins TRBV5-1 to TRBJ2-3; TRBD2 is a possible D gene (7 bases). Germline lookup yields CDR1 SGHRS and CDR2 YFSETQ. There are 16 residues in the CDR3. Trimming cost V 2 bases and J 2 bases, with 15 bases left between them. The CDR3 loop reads CASSFSAGASTDTQYF. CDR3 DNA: TGCGCCAGCAGCTTCAGTGCGGGGGCCTCCACAGATACGCAGTATTTT. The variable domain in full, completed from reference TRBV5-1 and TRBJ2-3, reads KAGVTQTPRYLIKTRGQQVTLSCSPISGHRSVSWYQQTPGQGLQFLFEYFSETQRNKGNFPGRFSGRQFSNSRSEMNVSTLELGDSALYLCASSFSAGASTDTQYFGPGTRLTVL.

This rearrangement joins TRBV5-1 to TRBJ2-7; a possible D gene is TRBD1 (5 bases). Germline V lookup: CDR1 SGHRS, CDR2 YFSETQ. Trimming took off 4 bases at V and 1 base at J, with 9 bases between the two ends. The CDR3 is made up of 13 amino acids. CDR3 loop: CASSPDTSYEQYF. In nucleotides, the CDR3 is TGCGCCAGCAGCCCGGACACTTCCTACGAGCAGTACTTC.

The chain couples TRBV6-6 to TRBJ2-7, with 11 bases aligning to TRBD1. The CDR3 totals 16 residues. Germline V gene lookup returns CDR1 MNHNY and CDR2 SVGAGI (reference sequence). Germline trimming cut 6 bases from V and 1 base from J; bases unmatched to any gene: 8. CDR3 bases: TGTGCCAGCAGACTTCACGGGACAGGGGGTTCCTACGAGCAGTACTTC. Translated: CASRLHGTGGSYEQYF.

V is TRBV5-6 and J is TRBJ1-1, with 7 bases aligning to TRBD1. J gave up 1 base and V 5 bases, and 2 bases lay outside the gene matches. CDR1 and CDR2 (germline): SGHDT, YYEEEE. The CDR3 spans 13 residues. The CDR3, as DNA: TGTGCCAGCAGAGCAGGGGGGAACACTGAAGCTTTCTTT. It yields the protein CASRAGGNTEAFF.

CDR3 loop: CASSASSRQSLDYGYTF. In nucleotides, the CDR3 is TGTGCCAGCAGCGCTAGCTCTCGGCAGTCATTGGACTATGGCTACACCTTC. The rearrangement joins TRBV9 to TRBJ1-2; no clear D gene. The germline V gene has CDR1 SGDLS and CDR2 YYNGEE. CDR3 length: 17 amino acids. Trimming cost V 3 bases and J 3 bases, with 21 bases left between them.

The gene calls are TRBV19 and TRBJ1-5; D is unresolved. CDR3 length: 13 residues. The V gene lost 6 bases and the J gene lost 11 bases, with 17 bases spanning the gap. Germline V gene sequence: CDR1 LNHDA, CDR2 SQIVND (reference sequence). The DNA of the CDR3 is TGTGCCAGTAGCACCGGGGTTCCCTTGACCCAGCATTTT. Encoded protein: CASSTGVPLTQHF.

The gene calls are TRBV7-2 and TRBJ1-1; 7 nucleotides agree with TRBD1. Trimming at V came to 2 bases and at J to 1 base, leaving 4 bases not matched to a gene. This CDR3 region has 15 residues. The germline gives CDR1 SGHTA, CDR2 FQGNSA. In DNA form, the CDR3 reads TGTGCCAGCAGCTTAACGACAGGGACGAACACTGAAGCTTTCTTT. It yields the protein CASSLTTGTNTEAFF. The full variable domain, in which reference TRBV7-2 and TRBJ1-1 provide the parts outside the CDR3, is GAGVSQSPSNKVTEKGKDVELRCDPISGHTALYWYRQSLGQGLEFLIYFQGNSAPDKSGLPSDRFSAERTGGSVSTLTIQRTQQEDSAVYLCASSLTTGTNTEAFFGQGTRLTVV.

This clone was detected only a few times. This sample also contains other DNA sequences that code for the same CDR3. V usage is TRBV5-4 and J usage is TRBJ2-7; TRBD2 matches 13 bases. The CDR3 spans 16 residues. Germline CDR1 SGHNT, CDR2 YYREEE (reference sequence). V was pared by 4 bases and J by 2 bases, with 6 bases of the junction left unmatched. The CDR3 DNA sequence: TGTGCCAGCAGCAGCCCTACTAGCGGGAGGGCCTACGAGCAGTACTTC. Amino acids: CASSSPTSGRAYEQYF.

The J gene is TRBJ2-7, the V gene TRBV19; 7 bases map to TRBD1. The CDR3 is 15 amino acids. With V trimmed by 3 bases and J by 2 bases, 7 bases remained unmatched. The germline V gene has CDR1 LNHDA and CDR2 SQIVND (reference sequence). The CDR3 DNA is TGTGCCAGTAGTATGAGCCAGGGGACAGCCTACGAGCAGTACTTC. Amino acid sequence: CASSMSQGTAYEQYF.

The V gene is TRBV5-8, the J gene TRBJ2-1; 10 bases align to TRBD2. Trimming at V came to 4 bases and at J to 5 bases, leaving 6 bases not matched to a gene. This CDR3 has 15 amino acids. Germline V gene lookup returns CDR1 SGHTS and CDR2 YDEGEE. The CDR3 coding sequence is TGTGCCAGCAGCCTGGGACTAGCGACAAACAATGAGCAGTTCTTC. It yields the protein CASSLGLATNNEQFF.

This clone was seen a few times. The CDR3 reads CAIASGGTLFRYF. The CDR3 DNA reads as TGTGCCATTGCTAGCGGGGGGACCCTGTTTAGGTACTTC. The gene calls are TRBV28 and TRBJ2-7; the match to TRBD2 covers 11 bases. Germline V gives CDR1 MDHEN, CDR2 SYDVKM. The junction had 14 bases not matched to a gene; V was cut back by 10 bases and J by 12 bases. This CDR3 spans 13 amino acids.

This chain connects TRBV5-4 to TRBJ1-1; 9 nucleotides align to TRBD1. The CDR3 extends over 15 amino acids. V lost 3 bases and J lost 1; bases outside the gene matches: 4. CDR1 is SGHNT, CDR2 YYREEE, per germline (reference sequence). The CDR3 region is CASSSGQGRNTEAFF. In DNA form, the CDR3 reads TGTGCCAGCAGCTCGGGACAGGGACGGAACACTGAAGCTTTCTTT. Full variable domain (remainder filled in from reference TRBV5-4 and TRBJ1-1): ETGVTQSPTHLIKTRGQQVTLRCSSQSGHNTVSWYQQALGQGPQFIFQYYREEENGRGNFPPRFSGLQFPNYSSELNVNALELDDSALYLCASSSGQGRNTEAFFGQGTRLTVV.

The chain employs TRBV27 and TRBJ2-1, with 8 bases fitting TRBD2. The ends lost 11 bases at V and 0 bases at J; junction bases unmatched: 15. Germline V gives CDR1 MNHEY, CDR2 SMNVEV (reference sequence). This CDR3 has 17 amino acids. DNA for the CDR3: TGTGCCTCCCGGGAGGGGAACGCGGGGGTCTCCTACAATGAGCAGTTCTTC. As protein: CASREGNAGVSYNEQFF.